This T cell receptor beta chain originates from a study of shared clonotypes between healthy human individuals. Study-wide context: Per donor, CD8 memory used one plate, CD8 naive used two, CD4 memory used three and CD4 naive used three.

Splitting the CD4+ cells yielded a CD45RA+ naive subset and a CD45RA-negative memory subset. Trimming left V 4 bases short and J 1 base short, with 14 bases between. This CDR3 has 15 amino acids. The germline V gene has CDR1 SGDLS and CDR2 YYNGEE. Sequencing was at deep level. Each replicate PCR on the sorted subsets used approximately 200 ng DNA (around 30,000 T cell genomes). Produced via immunoSEQ multiplex PCR; TCRdb's table is partial and in-frame only. The sample has some 2,000,000 clones, roughly 94% seen once. This clonotype was obtained from a man aged 18 to 29 in good health. V and J are TRBV9 and TRBJ2-5; D possibly uses TRBD1 or TRBD2 (5 bases each). The sample taken for sequencing was naive CD4+ T cells sorted from blood. The subset: CD45RA+ positively selected. CDR3 in DNA: TGTGCCAGCAGCTCTATATGGGGGAGCCAAGAGACCCAGTACTTC. Translated: CASSSIWGSQETQYF.